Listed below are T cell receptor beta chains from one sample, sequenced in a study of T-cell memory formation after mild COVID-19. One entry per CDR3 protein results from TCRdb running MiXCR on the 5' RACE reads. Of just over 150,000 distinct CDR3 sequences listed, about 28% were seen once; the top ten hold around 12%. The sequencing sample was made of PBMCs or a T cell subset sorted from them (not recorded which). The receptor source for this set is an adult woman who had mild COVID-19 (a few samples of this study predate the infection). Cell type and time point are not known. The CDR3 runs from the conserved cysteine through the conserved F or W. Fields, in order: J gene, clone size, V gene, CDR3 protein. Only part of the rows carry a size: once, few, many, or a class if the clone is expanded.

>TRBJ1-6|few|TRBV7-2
CASSLASGMESPLHF
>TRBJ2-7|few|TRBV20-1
CSATVGGSWSDEQYF
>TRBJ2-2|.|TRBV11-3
CASSLSATGELFF
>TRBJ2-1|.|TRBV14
CASSQDGWLAREQFF
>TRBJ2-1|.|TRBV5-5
CASSLASGTSSYNEQFF
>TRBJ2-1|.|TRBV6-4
CASSLTLLGEQFF
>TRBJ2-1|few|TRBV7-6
CASSPGGTYNEQFF
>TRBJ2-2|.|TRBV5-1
CASSSGSVDTGELFF
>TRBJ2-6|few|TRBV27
CATRPYSGANVLTF
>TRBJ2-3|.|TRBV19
CASSRGGMATDTQYF
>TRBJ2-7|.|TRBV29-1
CSAGTRPAYEQYF
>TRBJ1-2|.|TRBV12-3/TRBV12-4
CASSFAGTGTYGYTF
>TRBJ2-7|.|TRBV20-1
CSASRVSSYEQYF
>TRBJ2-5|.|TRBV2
CASSGGETQYF
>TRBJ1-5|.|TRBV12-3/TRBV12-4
CASSSRTNQPQHF
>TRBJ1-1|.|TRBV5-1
CASSLHGGQVATEAFF
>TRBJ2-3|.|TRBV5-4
CASRLLLAGDTDTQYF